A single T cell receptor beta chain is shown here with its context. Researchers ran the PCR with 60 Vbeta and 13 Jbeta primers. Clones were read by immunoSEQ multiplex PCR, and TCRdb kept only the in-frame ones, dropping some. The sample lists about 120,000 clones; over 60% were seen once. This sample stems from a study of cytomegalovirus exposure and HLA in healthy donors. The junction had 10 bases not matched to a gene; V was cut back by 3 bases and J by 11 bases. Germline-derived CDR1 and CDR2 are MNHNS and SASEGT. The CDR3 contains 14 residues. The sample consisted of PBMCs. This sequence joins TRBV6-1 and TRBJ2-5; TRBD2 matches 9 bases. This receptor was identified in a woman aged 25-40 years in good health and CMV-seronegative. In DNA form, the CDR3 reads TGTGCCAGCAGTGAGACTAGCGGTTGGGGGGAGCAGTACTTC. Its protein product is CASSETSGWGEQYF.